A single sample is the source of the 11 T cell receptor beta chains below, sequenced in a study of T cell clonality in common variable immunodeficiency. The data were produced by immunoSEQ multiplex PCR, yet TCRdb's version contains in-frame clones alone and is incomplete. The sample contains about 32,000 clones, none occurring once; about 4.5% lies in the top ten. Specimen: peripheral blood mononuclear cells. The receptor source for this set is a person aged 18 to 70 in good health.

This clone has a handful of counts. The read ends 3 residues shy of where the CDR3 ends; the end is completed using the germline J gene. The chain carries TRBV30 and TRBJ1-2; D remains ambiguous. CDR1 GTSNPN and CDR2 SVGIG come from the germline V gene (reference sequence). This CDR3 is built from 12 residues. The part of the CDR3 DNA that was read is TGTGCCTGGAGTGTAGAAGGCGGCCCG. This translates into CAWSVEGGP. The whole CDR3 protein is CAWSVEGGPYTF.

This clone was seen many times. The read ends 3 residues before the CDR3 terminus; that terminus is restored from the germline J gene. V usage is TRBV7-6 and J usage is TRBJ1-2, with D tentatively TRBD1 (5 bases). V shed 0 bases and J shed 6 bases, with 14 bases lying between them. The CDR3 is 15 amino acids. Per the germline V gene, CDR1 is SGHVS and CDR2 is FNYEAQ. The CDR3 DNA, read in part, is TGTGCCAGCAGCTTAGCGGTCGCAGGGACTGATGGC. This codes for CASSLAVAGTDG. In full, the CDR3 is CASSLAVAGTDGYTF.

This clone was counted ten times or more. The read gets to within 3 residues of the CDR3 end, and the germline J gene fills in the rest. The V and J genes are TRBV6-1 and TRBJ2-1; the match to TRBD2 covers 7 bases. The CDR3 runs to 16 residues. Germline lookup yields CDR1 MNHNS and CDR2 SASEGT. With 2 bases clipped from V and 6 bases from J, the junction kept 10 bases outside the gene matches. The CDR3 sequence: CASSELGGEGGNEQFF. The CDR3 bases that were read are TGTGCCAGCAGTGAATTGGGGGGGGAGGGTGGCAATGAG.

At least ten counts were recorded for this clone. CDR3 protein: CASSHEEDRSSYNSPLHF. The CDR3 bases that were read are TGCGCCAGCAGCCACGAAGAGGACAGAAGCTCCTATAATTCACCC. The V and J genes are TRBV4-1 and TRBJ1-6; TRBD1 is a possible D gene (6 bases). The CDR3 is cut off 3 residues early in the read; its end comes from the germline J gene. Germline V lookup: CDR1 MGHRA, CDR2 YSYEKL. This CDR3 has 18 amino acids. Trimming stripped 3 bases from V and 0 bases from J, with 15 bases between.

At least ten counts were recorded for this clone. The CDR3 goes on 3 residues after the read ends, and that part is filled in from the germline J gene. The genes are TRBV5-1 and TRBJ1-2, with TRBD1 matching 7 bases. This CDR3 spans 15 amino acids. Trimming at V came to 0 bases and at J to 7 bases, leaving 9 bases not matched to a gene. Germline CDR1 and CDR2: SGHRS and YFSETQ. CDR3 DNA (partial): TGCGCCAGCAGCTTGGCCGAGACAGGGATCGGTGGC. It codes for CASSLAETGIGG. The full-length CDR3 reads as CASSLAETGIGGYTF.

There are many counts of this clone. The read terminates 3 residues before the CDR3 end, so the remaining end is supplied by the germline J gene. This chain joins TRBV18 and TRBJ1-1; D remains unclear. The CDR3 covers 14 residues. Deletions cut 3 bases from V and 1 base from J, with 9 bases between. Germline V gives CDR1 KGHSH, CDR2 LQKENI. The CDR3 sequence: CASSPDPGNTEAFF. The covered CDR3 bases are TGTGCCAGCTCACCCGATCCAGGGAACACTGAA.

This clone has ten or more counts. Read sequence stops 3 residues before the CDR3 end, and the germline J gene provides the missing end. The chain joins TRBV5-1 to TRBJ2-7; D unclear. CDR1 SGHRS and CDR2 YFSETQ come from the germline V gene. The CDR3 loop spans 14 amino acids. Trimming removed 0 bases from V and 0 bases from J, with 7 bases in between. CDR3 bases read: TGCGCCAGCAGCTTGGTGTCGGGCTCCTACGAG. Residues: CASSLVSGSYE. The full CDR3 reads CASSLVSGSYEQYF. Full variable domain (rest looked up from reference TRBV5-1 and TRBJ2-7): KAGVTQTPRYLIKTRGQQVTLSCSPISGHRSVSWYQQTPGQGLQFLFEYFSETQRNKGNFPGRFSGRQFSNSRSEMNVSTLELGDSALYLCASSLVSGSYEQYFGPGTRLTVT.

This clone was seen more than once but under ten times. A much bigger clone sits one base away, suggesting this may be a read error. The read terminates 3 residues before the CDR3 end, so the remaining end is supplied by the germline J gene. The sample carries other DNA sequences with the same CDR3. The chain combines TRBV6-1 with TRBJ1-3, with no clear D. CDR3 length: 16 residues. The germline V gene encodes CDR1 MNHNS and CDR2 SASEGT. CDR3 bases read: TGTGCCAGCAGTGAAGCCGGCGGGATTACTGGAAACACA. Residues: CASSEAGGITGNT. The entire CDR3 protein reads CASSEAGGITGNTIYF.

This clone was seen at least ten times. The CDR3 end is not reached by the read, which stops 3 residues before it; the germline J gene fills it in. This chain links TRBV7-8 with TRBJ2-1; TRBD2 matches at 7 bases. The J segment lost 6 bases and the V segment lost 3 bases, leaving 5 bases of the junction unmatched. The CDR3 runs 14 residues. Germline V CDR1 and CDR2: SGHVS, FQNEAQ. Partial CDR3 DNA: TGTGCCAGCAGCTTCCCGACTAGCCCCAATGAG. It translates to CASSFPTSPNE. The CDR3 reads in full as CASSFPTSPNEQFF.

Regarding this clone: Read data end 3 residues before the CDR3 end; the end is taken from the germline J gene. The genes are TRBV11-2 and TRBJ1-1, with 9 bases identical to TRBD1. V lost 5 bases and J lost 5; bases outside the gene matches: 6. Germline V gives CDR1 SGHAT, CDR2 FQNNGV. The CDR3 totals 14 residues. Partial CDR3 DNA: TGTGCCAGCAGCGAACAGGGGGCTGGGACTGAA. This gives the protein CASSEQGAGTE. The complete CDR3 reads CASSEQGAGTEAFF.

This clone showed up many times. The read stops 3 residues short of the end of the CDR3; the missing end is completed from the germline J gene. The V gene is TRBV7-8, the J gene TRBJ1-5; 7 bases fit TRBD1. V shed 5 bases and J 0 bases; nucleotides not matched to a gene: 7. In germline, CDR1 is SGHVS, CDR2 FQNEAQ. CDR3 length: 16 residues. This CDR3 is CASSQRTGYSNQPQHF. Incomplete CDR3 DNA: TGTGCCAGCAGCCAACGGACAGGATATAGCAATCAGCCC.